The 12 T cell receptor beta chains listed next were all sequenced from one sample in a study of shared clonotypes between healthy human individuals. The table came from immunoSEQ multiplex PCR; TCRdb's copy has only in-frame clones and leaves some out. This table holds 950,000 to 1,200,000 clones, approximately 75% found once. Sequences were obtained from memory CD4+ T cells from PBMCs. Subset given: CD45RA-negative fraction. These receptor sequences come from a man younger than 30 in good health. Some clones in this sample may be carry-over from other donors' samples.

The CDR3 nucleotides are TGTGCCAGCAGCTTAGGAGGGGGTGGATTATACGAGCAGTACTTC. This encodes CASSLGGGGLYEQYF. The V and J genes are TRBV11-3 and TRBJ2-7; a possible D gene is TRBD1 (6 bases). The CDR3 contains 15 residues. V was trimmed by 1 base and J by 4 bases, leaving 14 bases between them. Per germline, CDR1 SGHNT and CDR2 YENEEA. Full variable domain (rest looked up from reference TRBV11-3 and TRBJ2-7): EAGVVQSPRYKIIEKKQPVAFWCNPISGHNTLYWYLQNLGQGPELLIRYENEEAVDDSQLPKDRFSAERLKGVDSTLKIQPAELGDSAVYLCASSLGGGGLYEQYFGPGTRLTVT.

V and J are TRBV6-1 and TRBJ1-5, with TRBD1 matching 11 bases. The CDR3 has 15 amino acids. In germline, CDR1 is MNHNS, CDR2 SASEGT. The V segment lost 7 bases and the J segment 5 bases; nucleotides outside the gene matches: 7. CDR3 DNA: TGTGCCAGCACCCAGGACAGGGGGCACTATCAGCCCCAGCATTTT. Its protein product is CASTQDRGHYQPQHF.

The chain couples TRBV27 to TRBJ1-2; D uncertain. The germline gives CDR1 MNHEY, CDR2 SMNVEV (reference sequence). This CDR3 is 12 amino acids long. V lost 3 bases, J lost 7 bases, and 9 bases lay in between. CDR3 region: CASSFGFSGYTF. As DNA, the CDR3 is TGTGCCAGCAGTTTTGGTTTTAGTGGCTACACCTTC.

The chain is built from TRBV28 and TRBJ2-1; 10 nucleotides line up with TRBD2. The V segment lost 8 bases and the J segment 2 bases; nucleotides outside the gene matches: 6. The germline V gene has CDR1 MDHEN and CDR2 SYDVKM. The length of the CDR3 is 15 residues. This CDR3 is CASLIAGGPYNEQFF. The CDR3 DNA follows: TGTGCCAGCCTGATAGCGGGAGGCCCCTACAATGAGCAGTTCTTC.

V is TRBV5-5 and J is TRBJ2-1; the D gene could be TRBD1 or TRBD2 (5 bases each). Trimming cost V 6 bases and J 2 bases, with 24 bases left between them. Germline CDR1 and CDR2: SGHKS and YYEKEE (reference sequence). The CDR3 sequence is 18 residues long. As DNA, the CDR3 is TGTGCCAGCAACACCGGGATAGTGTGGGGGATCCCCTACAATGAGCAGTTCTTC. It yields the protein CASNTGIVWGIPYNEQFF.

The V call is TRBV5-4, the J call TRBJ2-7; D gene unclear. Germline values: CDR1 SGHNT, CDR2 YYREEE (reference sequence). The V and J ends lost 4 bases and 2 bases respectively, with 13 bases between them. This CDR3 contains 14 residues. The CDR3 region is CASSVKGPPYEQYF. The CDR3 region has the DNA TGTGCCAGCAGCGTTAAGGGTCCCCCCTACGAGCAGTACTTC.

A word on this clone: Since a much larger clone is just one base distant, this may be a read error. Other nucleotide sequences from this sample produce the same CDR3. The rearrangement links TRBV5-1 to TRBJ1-1; D call uncertain. The CDR3 is 13 amino acids. The germline CDR1 and CDR2 sequences are SGHRS and YFSETQ. The CDR3 DNA reads as TGCGCCAGCAGCTTGGCAGGTTACACCGAAGCTTTCTTT. Translating gives CASSLAGYTEAFF.

On this clone itself: The same CDR3 is also encoded by other DNA sequences in this sample. The rearrangement uses TRBV10-2 and TRBJ2-1; 8 bases fit TRBD2. The CDR3 covers 14 residues. V shed 10 bases, J shed 2 bases, and the junction held 7 bases outside the gene matches. Per the germline V gene, CDR1 is WSHSY and CDR2 is SAAADI. The CDR3 bases are TGCGCCACCCGACCGGGACTAGCCTACAATGAGCAGTTCTTC. Translating it yields CATRPGLAYNEQFF.

The chain combines TRBV28 with TRBJ2-2, with 7 nucleotides matching TRBD2. Unmatched junction bases numbered 13, after V lost 8 bases and J lost 4 bases. This CDR3 region has 16 residues. Germline values: CDR1 MDHEN, CDR2 SYDVKM. CDR3 amino acids: CASAVYPGGSTGELFF. Written as DNA, the CDR3 is TGTGCCAGCGCAGTTTATCCGGGGGGTAGCACCGGGGAGCTGTTTTTT.

The chain has TRBV5-8 and TRBJ2-5; D is unresolved. The germline V gene has CDR1 SGHTS and CDR2 YDEGEE. The V and J ends lost 7 bases and 4 bases respectively, with 14 bases between them. The CDR3 consists of 13 residues. Here the CDR3 DNA reads TGTGCCAGCGCTTACGCCCTTCGAGAGACCCAGTACTTC. It yields the protein CASAYALRETQYF.

This clone appeared a few times. The chain is built from TRBV28 and TRBJ1-2; D is unresolved. V lost 5 bases and J lost 4, with 14 bases in between. The CDR3 extends over 14 amino acids. Germline assignment: CDR1 MDHEN and CDR2 SYDVKM. The chain's CDR3 is CASSPRRRSYGYTF. The DNA for the CDR3 is TGTGCCAGCAGTCCCCGCAGAAGAAGCTATGGCTACACCTTC.

This chain connects TRBV27 to TRBJ1-2; TRBD1 aligns across 9 bases. The CDR3 length is 14 residues. Germline loops: CDR1 MNHEY, CDR2 SMNVEV (reference sequence). Trimming took 6 bases from V and 3 from J; bases not matched to a gene: 5. This CDR3 reads CASSDRGYDYGYTF. DNA for the CDR3: TGTGCCAGCAGCGACAGGGGGTATGACTATGGCTACACCTTC.